These 26 T cell receptor beta chains share one sample of origin, sequenced in a study of blood T cells in healthy people across ages. For the second PCR, which ran for roughly 7 to 11 cycles, a sample-barcoded 5' primer and a J-beta primer mix were used. From the 5' RACE reads, TCRdb called clonotypes with MiXCR, one entry per CDR3 protein. The sample includes 1.5 million to 2 million distinct CDR3 sequences, about 32% seen only once; the top ten take about 11%. The specimen sequenced was blood. These TCRs come from a woman between 25 and 40 years old in good health.

V and J are TRBV11-2 and TRBJ2-1, with TRBD2 matching 12 bases. V lost 5 bases to trimming and J lost 8 bases; unmatched junction nucleotides: 10. This CDR3 is built from 16 residues. The V gene's germline CDR1 is SGHAT and CDR2 FQNNGV. The CDR3 loop is CASSAGTSGRGDEQFF. The CDR3 DNA reads TGTGCCAGCAGCGCGGGGACTAGCGGGCGTGGAGATGAGCAGTTCTTC.

The table lists this clonotype with a few counts. This sequence joins TRBV7-9 and TRBJ2-7, with D unclear. The CDR3 sequence is 11 residues long. From germline, CDR1 is SEHNR and CDR2 FQNEAQ (reference sequence). Trimming removed 9 bases from V and 3 bases from J, with 9 bases in between. This CDR3 is CASAVDYEQYF. CDR3 in DNA: TGTGCCAGTGCGGTAGACTACGAGCAGTACTTC.

This clonotype was observed a handful of times. V gene TRBV11-2 combines with J gene TRBJ1-2; maybe TRBD1 (5 bases). In germline, CDR1 is SGHAT, CDR2 FQNNGV. Trimming cost V 5 bases and J 4 bases, with 17 bases left between them. The CDR3 has 15 amino acids. CDR3: CASSQNPTGLYGYTF. The CDR3 DNA sequence: TGTGCCAGCAGCCAAAATCCCACAGGACTCTATGGCTACACCTTC.

There are a few counts of this clonotype. This rearrangement joins TRBV5-1 to TRBJ2-7, with TRBD2 matching over 12 bases. The junction had 7 bases not matched to a gene; V was cut back by 4 bases and J by 5 bases. Germline CDR1 is SGHRS and CDR2 is YFSETQ. The CDR3 is 15 amino acids. The CDR3 is CASSAGGLAGHEQYF. The CDR3 nucleotides are TGCGCCAGCAGCGCGGGAGGACTAGCGGGACACGAGCAGTACTTC.

In regard to this clonotype: Just one base apart from a much larger clone, this may be a read error. The V call is TRBV10-3, the J call TRBJ2-7, with D perhaps being TRBD1 or TRBD2 (5 bases each). From germline, CDR1 is ENHRY and CDR2 SYGVKD. The CDR3 runs to 14 residues. The CDR3 region is CASSDDEGNVVQYF. The DNA of the CDR3 is TGTGCCAGCAGTGATGATGAGGGGAACGTTGTGCAGTACTTC.

With regard to this clonotype: This may be a read error: a much more frequent sequence differs by one nucleotide. This sequence joins TRBV7-2 and TRBJ1-2; 7 positions match TRBD1. The V gene end was trimmed by 5 bases and the J gene end by 4 bases; junction bases not matched to a gene: 10. The germline gives CDR1 SGHTA, CDR2 FQGNSA. The CDR3 totals 15 residues. Here the CDR3 reads CASSPPLGQSYGYTF. The CDR3 nucleotides read TGTGCCAGCAGCCCCCCGCTGGGACAGAGCTATGGCTACACCTTC.

The V gene is TRBV4-1, the J gene TRBJ2-3; 10 bases line up with TRBD2. Looked up from germline, CDR1 is MGHRA and CDR2 is YSYEKL. This CDR3 has 16 amino acids. The V gene end was trimmed by 5 bases and the J gene end by 5 bases; junction bases not matched to a gene: 10. Here the CDR3 DNA reads TGCGCCAGCAGCGTGGGGCCTAGCGGGGGTGGAGATACGCAGTATTTT. It specifies CASSVGPSGGGDTQYF.

The rearrangement links TRBV30 to TRBJ2-1; D gene unclear. Germline CDR1 and CDR2: GTSNPN and SVGIG (reference sequence). CDR3 size: 13 residues. V lost 2 bases and J 0 bases, leaving 5 bases between the germline ends. CDR3 sequence (DNA): TGTGCCTGGAGTCAGGACTCCTACAATGAGCAGTTCTTC. Its translation is CAWSQDSYNEQFF.

The rearrangement links TRBV7-3 to TRBJ2-2; D possibly uses TRBD1 or TRBD2 (5 bases each). The CDR3 totals 15 residues. CDR1 and CDR2 (germline): SGHTA, FQGTGA. Trimming removed 1 base from V and 7 bases from J, with 13 bases in between. CDR3: CASSLISSGGGELFF. The DNA of the CDR3 is TGTGCCAGCAGCTTAATCTCTTCTGGGGGCGGGGAGCTGTTTTTT.

There are many counts of this clonotype. V and J are TRBV29-1 and TRBJ2-3, with 7 bases matching TRBD1. This CDR3 comprises 13 residues. V was clipped by 2 bases and J by 1 base; unmatched bases: 0. Germline CDR1 and CDR2: SQVTM and ANQGSEA. The DNA of the CDR3 is TGCAGCGTTGAAACAGGGGGCACAGATACGCAGTATTTT. Its translation: CSVETGGTDTQYF.

This clonotype was counted between two and nine times. The gene calls are TRBV28 and TRBJ2-5; the D is unclear. The V end was cut by 5 bases, the J end by 3 bases, with 10 bases between. The CDR3 has 13 amino acids. Germline V CDR1 and CDR2: MDHEN, SYDVKM. The CDR3 bases are TGTGCCAGCAGTCGAACAGCCAAAGAGACCCAGTACTTC. As protein: CASSRTAKETQYF.

This clonotype has a count of ten or more. The V gene is TRBV5-1, the J gene TRBJ1-2; D is possibly TRBD1 (6 bases). The ends were cut back, 4 bases at V and 5 bases at J, with 12 bases in the middle. CDR3 length: 13 amino acids. Germline V gene sequence: CDR1 SGHRS, CDR2 YFSETQ. CDR3: CASSPEGGYGYTF. Written as DNA, the CDR3 is TGCGCCAGCAGCCCGGAGGGGGGATATGGCTACACCTTC.

The chain carries TRBV6-2 or TRBV6-3 and TRBJ1-2; no firm D call. Germline V gene sequence: CDR1 MNHEY, CDR2 SVGEGT. Trimming took 6 bases from V and 1 from J, leaving 15 bases between them. This CDR3 is built from 15 residues. The CDR3 loop reads CASSPPREFNYGYTF. The CDR3 bases are TGTGCCAGCAGCCCGCCAAGGGAATTTAACTATGGCTACACCTTC.

This clonotype was seen only a few times. J is TRBJ2-3 and V is TRBV7-9; D call uncertain. Germline CDR1 SEHNR, CDR2 FQNEAQ (reference sequence). Trimming took off 0 bases at V and 4 bases at J, with 5 bases between the two ends. The CDR3 is made up of 13 amino acids. The CDR3 region has the DNA TGTGCCAGCAGCTTAGCTGGGCCAGATACGCAGTATTTT. This encodes CASSLAGPDTQYF.

Remarks on this clonotype: A clone one base away is much larger, so this may be a read error. The chain has TRBV25-1 and TRBJ2-7, with D uncertain. Between the trimmed V and J ends, which lost 7 bases and 3 bases, there was a span of 10 bases. This CDR3 spans 12 amino acids. Germline V CDR1 and CDR2: MGHDK, SYGVNS. DNA for the CDR3: TGTGCCAGCACCGGCATCTGCTACGAGCAGTACTTC. The encoded protein is CASTGICYEQYF.

The CDR3 nucleotides are TGTGCCAGCAGCTTAGGACAGGTGGGGGCTTTCTTT. Protein sequence: CASSLGQVGAFF. The chain has TRBV7-8 and TRBJ1-1; tentatively, D is TRBD1 (6 bases). This CDR3 has 12 amino acids. V was pared by 1 base and J by 11 bases, with 11 bases between. Germline lookup yields CDR1 SGHVS and CDR2 FQNEAQ.

The chain carries TRBV29-1 and TRBJ2-3; 11 bases line up with TRBD1. Germline assignment: CDR1 SQVTM and CDR2 ANQGSEA. V lost 6 bases, J lost 4 bases, and 3 bases stayed unmatched. There are 13 residues in the CDR3. CDR3 nucleotides: TGCAGCGTGGGGACAGGGGGGTCAGATACGCAGTATTTT. It specifies CSVGTGGSDTQYF.

V usage is TRBV12-3 or TRBV12-4 and J usage is TRBJ2-2; 10 nucleotides align to TRBD1. Germline trimming cut 7 bases from V and 1 base from J; bases unmatched to any gene: 12. This CDR3 is 18 amino acids long. The CDR3 coding sequence is TGTGCCAGCATTACACCGGGACAGGGGTTGGGGAACACCGGGGAGCTGTTTTTT. Protein: CASITPGQGLGNTGELFF.

The rearrangement joins TRBV9 to TRBJ1-1; weak D call: TRBD1 (5 bases). Germline CDR1 SGDLS, CDR2 YYNGEE. Between the trimmed V and J ends, which lost 0 bases and 1 base, there was a span of 16 bases. The CDR3 extends over 17 amino acids. Here the CDR3 reads CASSVVAGGVGNTEAFF. The DNA of the CDR3 is TGTGCCAGCAGCGTAGTTGCCGGGGGTGTAGGGAACACTGAAGCTTTCTTT.

This clonotype was observed at least ten times. The rearrangement joins TRBV29-1 to TRBJ2-7, with 7 bases that match TRBD1. This CDR3 spans 12 amino acids. The trim removed 6 bases at V and 3 bases at J, leaving 5 bases unmatched. CDR1 is SQVTM, CDR2 ANQGSEA, per germline. The CDR3 reads CSVTGTDYEQYF. In nucleotides, the CDR3 is TGCAGCGTCACCGGGACAGACTACGAGCAGTACTTC.

This clonotype was detected only a few times. One end of the junction fails to match germline, which may point to a read error. The genes are TRBV7-3 and TRBJ2-3; D not certain. This CDR3 region has 13 residues. Germline V lookup: CDR1 SGHTA, CDR2 FQGTGA. The CDR3 DNA sequence: TGTGCTAGCAGCTATACCTCTATAGGCACGCAGTATTTT. This codes for CASSYTSIGTQYF.

This clonotype was recorded a few times. The V call is TRBV27, the J call TRBJ2-1; TRBD2 matches 8 bases. The germline CDR1 and CDR2 sequences are MNHEY and SMNVEV (reference sequence). V trimming: 4 bases; J trimming: 8 bases; junction bases outside the gene matches: 7. The CDR3 loop spans 14 amino acids. This CDR3 reads CASSWRGDLDEQFF. In DNA, the CDR3 is TGTGCCAGCAGTTGGCGGGGGGATTTGGATGAGCAGTTCTTC.

The CDR3 sequence is CASSPTGISNQPQHF. CDR3 nucleotides: TGTGCCAGCAGTCCTACAGGGATAAGCAATCAGCCCCAGCATTTT. The V and J genes are TRBV27 and TRBJ1-5; perhaps TRBD1 as D (6 bases). Trimming shortened V by 5 bases and J by 1 base, and 12 bases separated the two germline ends. Germline values: CDR1 MNHEY, CDR2 SMNVEV (reference sequence). The CDR3 totals 15 residues.

The table lists this clonotype with a few counts. The chain recombines TRBV9 with TRBJ2-5; the D gene is possibly TRBD2 (5 bases). V was cut by 0 bases and J by 5 bases, with 17 bases left in between. CDR3 length: 16 residues. Germline V CDR1 and CDR2: SGDLS, YYNGEE. The DNA of the CDR3 is TGTGCCAGCAGCGTAGCCTTGCGGGTAAATGACGAGACCCAGTACTTC. Translating it yields CASSVALRVNDETQYF.

Many counts were recorded for this clonotype. This rearrangement joins TRBV4-1 to TRBJ2-7; 8 bases fit TRBD1. This CDR3 has 15 residues. The junction had 11 bases not matched to a gene; V was cut back by 4 bases and J by 6 bases. Germline V gene sequence: CDR1 MGHRA, CDR2 YSYEKL. The CDR3, as DNA: TGCGCCAGCAGCCCAAGGACAGGGAGAATCAGCGAGCAGTACTTC. Encoded protein: CASSPRTGRISEQYF.

This clonotype was picked up a small number of times. The chain is built from TRBV7-6 and TRBJ2-7; TRBD1 matches 9 bases. The CDR3 is made up of 17 amino acids. Germline CDR1 SGHVS, CDR2 FNYEAQ. Trimming took 5 bases from V and 2 from J; bases not matched to a gene: 13. The CDR3 DNA follows: TGTGCCAGCAGCCTGGCCCCTGGGACAGGGAAACCCTACGAGCAGTACTTC. It translates to CASSLAPGTGKPYEQYF.